These 16 T cell receptor beta chains share one sample of origin, sequenced in a study of metastatic and nonmetastatic thyroid tumors. Not a single patient had been given any form of treatment at any point before undergoing thyroid surgery. TCRdb re-clonotyped the PCR reads via MiXCR. The table includes more than 15,000 clones, approximately 25% detected once. The material sequenced was tumor tissue. The receptors originated from a female donor with papillary thyroid cancer or a benign thyroid nodule (not recorded which). Some clones in this sample may be carry-over from other donors' samples.

Only a few counts were recorded for this clone. The chain couples TRBV18 to TRBJ1-2, with no clear D. Germline lookup yields CDR1 KGHSH and CDR2 LQKENI. The CDR3 length is 15 residues. Trimming pared 1 base from V and 4 bases from J, leaving 13 bases between. CDR3 DNA: TGTGCCAGCTCACCACTTCAAGAGGGAGGCTATGGCTACACCTTC. Amino acid sequence: CASSPLQEGGYGYTF.

There are a few counts of this clone. A much larger clone differs from this one at a single base, so this may be a read error. This chain connects TRBV6-1 to TRBJ2-7; unclear D gene. The germline V gene encodes CDR1 MNHNS and CDR2 SASEGT. The V gene lost 7 bases and the J gene lost 6 bases, with 22 bases spanning the gap. The length of the CDR3 is 15 residues. CDR3 in DNA: TGTGCCAGCATCCCCCCCGGTGTGTGGATGGGCGAGCAGTACTTC. Its protein is CASIPPGVWMGEQYF.

By share of the sample, this clone is medium-sized. The rearrangement links TRBV7-8 to TRBJ2-7; TRBD1 agrees at 7 bases. The CDR3 has 14 residues. With 0 bases clipped from V and 4 bases from J, the junction kept 3 bases outside the gene matches. Germline V gene lookup returns CDR1 SGHVS and CDR2 FQNEAQ. CDR3 loop: CASSLAATGYEQYF. DNA of the CDR3: TGTGCCAGCAGCTTAGCCGCGACAGGGTACGAGCAGTACTTC.

This clone was detected ten times or more. The genes are TRBV6-1 and TRBJ2-3, with D unresolved. Germline CDR1 and CDR2: MNHNS and SASEGT. The CDR3 sequence is 14 residues long. V dropped 4 bases and J dropped 6 bases, with 14 bases sitting between them. The CDR3 DNA follows: TGTGCCAGCAGTGCCGGGCCCGAGTTGGATACGCAGTATTTT. This translates into CASSAGPELDTQYF.

On this clone itself: Given a much more abundant clone one base away, this may be a read error. V usage is TRBV9 and J usage is TRBJ1-2; D ambiguous. Trimming removed 2 bases at V and 4 bases at J, with 9 bases between. The CDR3 has 13 residues. Germline CDR1 reads SGDLS; CDR2 reads YYNGEE. The DNA for the CDR3 is TGTGCCAGCAGCGTGGACTCTAGCTATGGCTACACCTTC. It yields the protein CASSVDSSYGYTF.

The rearrangement uses TRBV6-4 and TRBJ2-2, with TRBD2 as a possible D gene (6 bases). With 4 bases removed from V and 7 bases from J, the gap between germline ends came to 13 bases. Per the germline V gene, CDR1 is MRHNA and CDR2 is SNTAGT. CDR3 length equals 14 residues. The CDR3 here is CASSADGTHGELFF. The CDR3 region has the DNA TGTGCCAGCAGTGCTGACGGGACTCACGGGGAGCTGTTTTTT.

This clone is deemed medium-sized. This sequence joins TRBV7-9 and TRBJ1-2; no reliable D call. V was shortened by 5 bases and J by 6 bases, with 19 bases between the two germline ends. The CDR3 extends over 15 amino acids. Per the germline V gene, CDR1 is SEHNR and CDR2 is FQNEAQ (reference sequence). CDR3 region: CASSPAGERINGYTF. The DNA for the CDR3 is TGTGCCAGCAGCCCGGCCGGAGAGCGAATTAATGGCTACACCTTC.

J is TRBJ1-1 and V is TRBV6-1; D remains ambiguous. CDR3 length: 11 amino acids. The V end was cut by 6 bases, the J end by 3 bases, with 5 bases between. Germline assignment: CDR1 MNHNS and CDR2 SASEGT. CDR3 residues: CASRADTEAFF. CDR3 coding DNA: TGTGCCAGCAGAGCCGACACTGAAGCTTTCTTT.

This clone was observed many times. The rearrangement uses TRBV6-1 and TRBJ2-7; the match to TRBD1 covers 12 bases. The CDR3 contains 14 residues. Germline CDR1 reads MNHNS; CDR2 reads SASEGT. The ends lost 11 bases at V and 8 bases at J; junction bases unmatched: 13. The CDR3 bases are TGTGCCGGGGGACAGGGGGCCTCTAGCGGACAGCAGTACTTC. It is translated as CAGGQGASSGQQYF.

Comments on this clone: This sequence may be a read error, since a much larger clone differs from it by one base. The chain uses TRBV20-1 and TRBJ2-7, with TRBD2 matching over 13 bases. This CDR3 spans 13 amino acids. The V segment lost 8 bases and the J segment 9 bases; nucleotides outside the gene matches: 10. Germline V lookup: CDR1 DFQATT, CDR2 SNEGSKA (reference sequence). The CDR3 region is CSSLLAGGAVQYF. For the CDR3, the DNA is TGCAGTTCGCTACTAGCGGGGGGGGCGGTGCAGTACTTC.

This clone was picked up a small number of times. The gene calls are TRBV6-2 or TRBV6-3 and TRBJ2-3; D is perhaps TRBD1 (6 bases). V lost 5 bases to trimming and J lost 2 bases, with 20 bases between them. CDR1 MNHEY and CDR2 SVGEGT come from the germline V gene. This CDR3 region has 17 residues. DNA for the CDR3: TGTGCCAGCAGTCATACACCTCGACAGGCCTACACAGATACGCAGTATTTT. Its protein product is CASSHTPRQAYTDTQYF.

This clone was seen at least ten times. The chain employs TRBV28 and TRBJ1-3, with D tentatively TRBD1 (5 bases). Trimming left V 8 bases short and J 10 bases short, with 21 bases between. This CDR3 is 14 amino acids long. Germline V gives CDR1 MDHEN, CDR2 SYDVKM. The CDR3 DNA is TGTGCCAGCTTCCGAGCCGGAGGGACCGGGACCATATATTTT. Translated: CASFRAGGTGTIYF.

This clone was counted only a few times. A much bigger clone sits one base away, suggesting this may be a read error. The rearrangement links TRBV15 to TRBJ1-4; no clear D. The CDR3 has 15 residues. CDR1 is LNHNV, CDR2 YYDKDF, per germline (reference sequence). Between the trimmed V and J ends, which lost 5 bases and 0 bases, there was a span of 10 bases. As DNA, the CDR3 is TGTGCCACCAGCGTCGGAGTTGCAACTAATGAAAAACTGTTTTTT. Translated, it gives CATSVGVATNEKLFF. Full variable domain (rest looked up from reference TRBV15 and TRBJ1-4): DAMVIQNPRYQVTQFGKPVTLSCSQTLNHNVMYWYQQKSSQAPKLLFHYYDKDFNNEADTPDNFQSRRPNTSFCFLDIRSPGLGDTAMYLCATSVGVATNEKLFFGSGTQLSVL.

In its sample, this clone was seen many times. The J gene is TRBJ2-4, the V gene TRBV4-1; TRBD2 agrees at 7 bases. Germline lookup yields CDR1 MGHRA and CDR2 YSYEKL. CDR3 length equals 14 residues. V trimming: 1 base; J trimming: 6 bases; junction bases outside the gene matches: 3. The CDR3 coding sequence is TGCGCCAGCAGCCAAGCGGGGGGTCCAAACATTCAGTACTTC. Its translation: CASSQAGGPNIQYF.

By frequency in the sample, this clone is medium-sized. The genes are TRBV2 and TRBJ1-5; 8 nucleotides align to TRBD1. CDR3 length equals 16 residues. Germline V gene sequence: CDR1 SNHLY, CDR2 FYNNEI. V dropped 5 bases and J dropped 2; count of bases not matched to a gene: 8. CDR3 region: CASSYTQGGGNQPQHF. CDR3 in DNA: TGTGCCAGCAGTTATACACAGGGGGGAGGCAATCAGCCCCAGCATTTT.

V usage is TRBV7-2 and J usage is TRBJ2-5, with 7 nucleotides matching TRBD2. The CDR3 covers 14 residues. Trimming removed 2 bases from V and 4 bases from J; junction bases left unmatched: 4. In germline, CDR1 is SGHTA, CDR2 FQGNSA. CDR3 residues: CASSLYTGGETQYF. The CDR3, as DNA: TGTGCCAGCAGCTTATATACGGGGGGAGAGACCCAGTACTTC.